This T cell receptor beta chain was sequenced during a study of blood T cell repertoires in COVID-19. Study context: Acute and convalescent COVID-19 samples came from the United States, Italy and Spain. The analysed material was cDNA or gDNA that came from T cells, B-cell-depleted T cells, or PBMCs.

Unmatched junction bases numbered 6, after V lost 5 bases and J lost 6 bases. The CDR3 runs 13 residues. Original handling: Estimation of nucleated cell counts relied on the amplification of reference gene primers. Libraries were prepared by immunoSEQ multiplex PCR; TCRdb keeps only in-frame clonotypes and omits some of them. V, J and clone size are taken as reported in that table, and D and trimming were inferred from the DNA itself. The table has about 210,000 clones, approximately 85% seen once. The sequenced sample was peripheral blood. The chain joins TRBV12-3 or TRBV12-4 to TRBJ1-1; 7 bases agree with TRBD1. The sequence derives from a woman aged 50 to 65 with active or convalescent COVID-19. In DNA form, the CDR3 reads TGTGCCAGCAGTCCCCTTGACAGGGCTGAAGCTTTCTTT. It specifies CASSPLDRAEAFF.